In this sample, the clone carrying this TCR beta chain turned up a few times. Antigen: not known. Germline V gene data show CDR1 as MNHEY and CDR2 as SMNVEV (reference sequence). V was trimmed by 6 bases and J by 6 bases, leaving 15 bases between them. This CDR3 comprises 13 residues. This entry belongs to a study of T-cell reconstitution after alpha-beta-depleted transplantation in children. Broader study findings: Reported findings indicate that, about two months after transplant, alpha-beta T cells came from several hundred expanded clones, which were derived from non-depleted graft cells. Recipient T cells and thymic progenitors that survived gave rise to the high TCRbeta diversity observed at day 60 in some patients. Newly produced T cells mostly accounted for T-cell counts and diversity one year post-transplant.

Preparing the TCRbeta library involved the use of unique molecular identifiers. TCRdb itself ran the PCR reads through MiXCR, one entry per CDR3 protein. The table has fewer than 700,000 distinct CDR3 sequences, approximately 22% seen once. This TCR came from a boy younger than two who had a stem cell transplant for acute myeloid leukemia, so the T cells may come from the graft donor. The sequences come from PBMCs, mostly from graft donor cells, collected 360 days after TCRalphabeta/CD19-depleted stem cell transplant. The chain uses TRBV27 and TRBJ2-7, with a tentative D call TRBD1 (6 bases). The CDR3 here is CASSLYRAGEQYF. The CDR3 coding sequence is TGTGCCAGCAGCTTGTACAGGGCTGGCGAGCAGTACTTC.